The sequence of this TCR beta chain was determined in a study of spatial heterogeneity in lung cancer. TCR cDNA molecules were tagged individually, and each one carried a unique molecular identifier. MiXCR, run by TCRdb on the 5' RACE reads, gives a single entry per CDR3 protein. The sample has approximately 40,000 distinct CDR3 sequences, approximately 6.8% seen once. This sample's time point: sample taken at primary tumor resection. Frozen PBMC, nontumor lung or tumor provided whole RNA, which was sequenced unsorted. This clonotype has ten or more counts. Trimming removed 1 base at V and 2 bases at J, with 10 bases between. The V gene's germline CDR1 is SGHVS and CDR2 FQNEAQ. This CDR3 is 15 amino acids long.

The chain employs TRBV7-8 and TRBJ2-3; D perhaps matches TRBD2 (6 bases). This material consisted of PBMCs, taken at surgery. This clonotype was sampled from a female donor with early-stage non-small cell lung cancer. The CDR3 DNA sequence: TGTGCCAGCAGCTTAGGGGGACTCAACACAGATACGCAGTATTTT. Protein product: CASSLGGLNTDTQYF.